Below are 20 T cell receptor beta chains sequenced from a single sample in a study of early T cells in non-severe SARS-CoV-2 infection. Each CDR3 protein gets one entry after TCRdb re-called the 5' RACE reads with MiXCR. Of some 70,000 distinct CDR3 sequences listed, over 9% were seen once; the top ten hold around 4%. The sample consisted of whole blood. Receptor source: an adult who was a healthcare worker with PCR-confirmed SARS-CoV-2 infection or an uninfected control (not recorded which).

This clonotype was observed a handful of times. V and J are TRBV28 and TRBJ2-7, with D perhaps being TRBD1 or TRBD2 (5 bases each). Per the germline V gene, CDR1 is MDHEN and CDR2 is SYDVKM. The CDR3 has 15 residues. V lost 7 bases to trimming and J lost 5 bases, with 21 bases between them. CDR3 sequence reads: CASTPWGKTAHEQYF. The CDR3 bases are TGTGCCAGCACGCCGTGGGGGAAGACGGCCCACGAGCAGTACTTC.

This clonotype has just a few counts. V is TRBV5-1 and J is TRBJ2-6; D is possibly TRBD1 or TRBD2 (5 bases each). Germline V gives CDR1 SGHRS, CDR2 YFSETQ. The V gene lost 4 bases and the J gene lost 0 bases, with 14 bases spanning the gap. The CDR3 runs to 17 residues. The CDR3 nucleotides read TGCGCCAGCAGCCCCGGGACGACTTCCTCTGGGGCCAACGTCCTGACTTTC. Translation gives CASSPGTTSSGANVLTF.

This clonotype was detected ten times or more. CDR3 sequence reads: CASSPTRGANAFF. The CDR3 DNA is TGTGCCAGCAGCCCTACGCGGGGCGCAAATGCTTTCTTT. This chain joins TRBV5-4 and TRBJ1-1, with TRBD1 as a possible D gene (5 bases). This CDR3 comprises 13 residues. Trimming shortened V by 4 bases and J by 11 bases, and 18 bases separated the two germline ends. Germline V CDR1 and CDR2: SGHNT, YYREEE (reference sequence). The full variable domain, completed using reference TRBV5-4 and TRBJ1-1, is ETGVTQSPTHLIKTRGQQVTLRCSSQSGHNTVSWYQQALGQGPQFIFQYYREEENGRGNFPPRFSGLQFPNYSSELNVNALELDDSALYLCASSPTRGANAFFGQGTRLTVV.

There are a few counts of this clonotype. This sequence joins TRBV5-1 and TRBJ1-2; TRBD1 aligns across 7 bases. CDR1 and CDR2 (germline): SGHRS, YFSETQ. The CDR3 is 13 amino acids. J was trimmed by 4 bases and V by 5 bases; bases with no gene match: 5. The CDR3 here is CASRQGHGYGYTF. DNA of the CDR3: TGCGCCAGCAGACAGGGGCACGGCTATGGCTACACCTTC.

This clonotype was seen only a few times. J is TRBJ2-7 and V is TRBV20-1; D is possibly TRBD2 (5 bases). V gave up 0 bases and J gave up 5 bases, with 14 bases separating them. CDR3 length equals 14 residues. Germline assignment: CDR1 DFQATT and CDR2 SNEGSKA (reference sequence). The CDR3 sequence is CSAREPGTGHEQYF. The CDR3 DNA follows: TGCAGTGCTAGAGAGCCGGGAACTGGTCACGAGCAGTACTTC.

At least ten counts were recorded for this clonotype. The rearrangement uses TRBV9 and TRBJ2-7; D gene ambiguous. Germline CDR1 SGDLS, CDR2 YYNGEE. V was pared by 3 bases and J by 5 bases, with 15 bases between. The CDR3 covers 14 residues. CDR3 region: CASSAVVGRDEQYF. CDR3 DNA: TGTGCCAGCAGCGCTGTGGTGGGAAGGGACGAGCAGTACTTC.

This clonotype was seen ten or more times. This chain joins TRBV6-1 and TRBJ2-4; D is undetermined. The CDR3 is 14 amino acids. The germline CDR1 and CDR2 sequences are MNHNS and SASEGT. V lost 8 bases and J 4 bases, leaving 15 bases between the germline ends. CDR3 in DNA: TGTGCCAGCCGCCCCGGGCACCTAAAAAACATTCAGTACTTC. This encodes CASRPGHLKNIQYF.

This clonotype was observed a few times. This chain joins TRBV20-1 and TRBJ2-3, with a weak D call TRBD2 (8 bases). There are 15 residues in the CDR3. V was clipped by 6 bases and J by 3 bases, with 19 bases between them. Germline V CDR1 and CDR2: DFQATT, SNEGSKA (reference sequence). The CDR3 sequence is CSAPRGGLGTDTQYF. The CDR3 bases are TGCAGTGCACCCAGGGGGGGACTAGGAACAGATACGCAGTATTTT.

In its sample, this clonotype was seen many times. The chain has TRBV29-1 and TRBJ2-7; D uncertain. This CDR3 has 12 residues. Germline CDR1 reads SQVTM; CDR2 reads ANQGSEA. V lost 5 bases to trimming and J lost 0 bases, with 8 bases between them. The CDR3 DNA sequence: TGCAGCGTTCGTTCGACCTCCTACGAGCAGTACTTC. It translates to CSVRSTSYEQYF.

There are many counts of this clonotype. The germline gene is not matched at one end of the junction; a read error may be the cause. The CDR3 DNA is TGCAGCGCTGAACCAAGAACAGGGGGCGCTTCAGGGGGCTACACCTTC. Residues: CSAEPRTGGASGGYTF. The chain links TRBV29-1 to TRBJ1-2, with 9 bases matching TRBD1. The CDR3 runs 16 residues. The germline gives CDR1 SQVTM, CDR2 ANQGSEA. Full variable domain (remainder filled in from reference TRBV29-1 and TRBJ1-2): SAVISQKPSRDICQRGTSLTIQCQVDSQVTMMFWYRQQPGQSLTLIATANQGSEATYESGFVIDKFPISRPNLTFSTLTVSNMSPEDSSIYLCSAEPRTGGASGGYTFGSGTRLTVV.

This clonotype was recorded at least ten times. This rearrangement joins TRBV7-9 to TRBJ2-1; 11 positions agree with TRBD2. The V gene end was trimmed by 10 bases and the J gene end by 6 bases; junction bases not matched to a gene: 8. There are 14 residues in the CDR3. The germline CDR1 and CDR2 sequences are SEHNR and FQNEAQ (reference sequence). The CDR3 DNA reads TGTGCCACCTTTCTAGCGGGAGGAGGCAATGAGCAGTTCTTC. Translating gives CATFLAGGGNEQFF.

This clonotype has only one observation. The gene calls are TRBV7-6 and TRBJ2-7; either TRBD1 or TRBD2 may fit D (7 bases each). Germline V gene lookup returns CDR1 SGHVS and CDR2 FNYEAQ. Trimming took 3 bases from V and 3 from J, leaving 15 bases between them. The CDR3 spans 15 residues. CDR3 in DNA: TGTGCCAGCAGCTTGGGTTCAGGGGGGGTCTACGAGCAGTACTTC. It is translated as CASSLGSGGVYEQYF.

This clonotype appeared many times. The chain recombines TRBV5-1 with TRBJ2-7; the match to TRBD2 covers 11 bases. V shed 1 base, J shed 4 bases, and the junction held 4 bases outside the gene matches. CDR1 and CDR2 from the germline V gene are SGHRS and YFSETQ. The CDR3 is 15 residues long. The CDR3 loop reads CASSLTGLAEYEQYF. CDR3 bases: TGCGCCAGCAGCTTGACGGGACTAGCGGAGTACGAGCAGTACTTC.

CDR3 in DNA: TGTGCCAGCAGGGCGCAGGGAGACACTGAAGCTTTCTTT. This gives the protein CASRAQGDTEAFF. The chain links TRBV6-1 to TRBJ1-1, with D maybe TRBD1 (5 bases). Germline-derived CDR1 and CDR2 are MNHNS and SASEGT. V lost 6 bases and J lost 3, with 11 bases in between. The CDR3 extends over 13 amino acids.

This clonotype was seen a handful of times. The CDR3 spells CASSVRGLNTGELFF. In nucleotides, the CDR3 is TGTGCCAGCAGCGTGAGGGGACTAAACACCGGGGAGCTGTTTTTT. The V and J genes are TRBV9 and TRBJ2-2, with 7 bases lining up with TRBD2. The V and J ends lost 2 bases and 2 bases, in that order; junction bases with no gene match: 3. This CDR3 region has 15 residues. Germline lookup yields CDR1 SGDLS and CDR2 YYNGEE.

By share of the sample, this clonotype is large. The V gene is TRBV28, the J gene TRBJ2-6, with TRBD1 matching over 7 bases. This CDR3 has 18 amino acids. Germline CDR1 MDHEN, CDR2 SYDVKM. Trimming removed 10 bases from V and 1 base from J; junction bases left unmatched: 16. CDR3 in amino acids: CATTNPGQDLSGANVLTF. CDR3 in DNA: TGTGCCACCACCAACCCAGGACAGGACTTGTCTGGGGCCAACGTCCTGACTTTC.

This clonotype has a handful of counts. J is TRBJ2-7 and V is TRBV16, with no clear D. The V gene's germline CDR1 is KGHSY and CDR2 FQNENV. The CDR3 is 13 residues long. The ends were cut back, 3 bases at V and 3 bases at J, with 9 bases in the middle. CDR3 region: CASSHPEIYEQYF. DNA for the CDR3: TGTGCCAGCAGCCATCCGGAAATCTACGAGCAGTACTTC.

The sample holds many counts of this clonotype. The chain combines TRBV6-5 with TRBJ2-2; 7 bases fit TRBD1. CDR1 MNHEY and CDR2 SVGAGI come from the germline V gene. With 6 bases clipped from V and 8 bases from J, the junction kept 9 bases outside the gene matches. The CDR3 totals 14 residues. CDR3 sequence reads: CASSRDRVTGELFF. As DNA, the CDR3 is TGTGCCAGCAGCCGCGACAGGGTAACAGGGGAGCTGTTTTTT.

In this sample, this clonotype turned up many times. The chain recombines TRBV28 with TRBJ1-5; possible D gene TRBD1, 6 bases. The length of the CDR3 is 15 residues. In germline, CDR1 is MDHEN, CDR2 SYDVKM. Trimming cost V 4 bases and J 1 base, with 11 bases left between them. The chain's CDR3 is CASSWGRGSNQPQHF. Here the CDR3 DNA reads TGTGCCAGCAGTTGGGGGAGGGGGAGCAATCAGCCCCAGCATTTT.

This clonotype was recorded many times. The chain is built from TRBV20-1 and TRBJ1-3; D remains unclear. Germline values: CDR1 DFQATT, CDR2 SNEGSKA (reference sequence). The V end was cut by 0 bases, the J end by 0 bases, with 6 bases between. The CDR3 spans 14 residues. The CDR3 here is CSARDVLSGNTIYF. CDR3 nucleotides: TGCAGTGCTAGAGATGTCCTCTCTGGAAACACCATATATTTT.